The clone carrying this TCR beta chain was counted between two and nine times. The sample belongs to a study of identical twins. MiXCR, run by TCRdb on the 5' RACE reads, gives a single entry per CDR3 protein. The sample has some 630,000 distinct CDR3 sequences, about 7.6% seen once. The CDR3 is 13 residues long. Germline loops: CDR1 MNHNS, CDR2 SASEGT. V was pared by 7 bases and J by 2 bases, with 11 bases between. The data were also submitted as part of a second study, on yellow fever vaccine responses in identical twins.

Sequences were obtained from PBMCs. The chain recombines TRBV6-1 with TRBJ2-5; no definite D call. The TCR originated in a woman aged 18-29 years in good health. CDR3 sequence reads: CASTRKTQETQYF. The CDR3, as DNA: TGTGCCAGCACGAGGAAAACTCAAGAGACCCAGTACTTC.